The T cell receptor beta chain under discussion was sequenced for a study of early T cells in non-severe SARS-CoV-2 infection. Study as a whole: The chains were unpaired, and the sequenced material was bulk RNA from unsorted whole blood.

Germline CDR1 MDHEN, CDR2 SYDVKM. The V gene lost 3 bases and the J gene lost 5 bases, with 10 bases spanning the gap. CDR3 length: 13 amino acids. Ten or more counts support this clonotype. Its target is not known. The protocol attached unique molecular identifiers to individual cDNA molecules. TCRdb reanalysed the 5' RACE reads using MiXCR and keeps one entry per CDR3 protein. The sample holds nearly 60,000 distinct CDR3 sequences, about 13% seen once. Study conclusions and caveats: Sequences matched to VDJdb favored anti-spike CD8 responses, while private and CD4 specificities were missed.

The gene calls are TRBV28 and TRBJ2-5, with D unresolved. The source is an adult who was a healthcare worker with PCR-confirmed SARS-CoV-2 infection or an uninfected control (not recorded which). Source material: whole blood. DNA of the CDR3: TGTGCCAGCAGTTTTTTGGAAGATGAGACCCAGTACTTC. This sequence encodes CASSFLEDETQYF.